This is a list of T cell receptor beta chains from one sample in a study of T-cell reconstitution after alpha-beta-depleted transplantation in children. TCRdb fed the PCR reads into MiXCR, producing one record per CDR3 protein. This repertoire shows roughly 350,000 distinct CDR3 sequences, about 17% found once; its top ten account for roughly two fifths. Sequences were derived from PBMCs, mostly from graft donor cells, sampled 360 days after TCRalphabeta/CD19-depleted stem cell transplant. The receptors were sampled from a male patient between 2 and 9 years old who had a stem cell transplant for acute lymphoblastic leukemia, so the T cells may come from the graft donor. Each CDR3 is given with its conserved first and last residue. D genes are given only for firm matches. Where a row states a size, it is once, few, many or the class of an expanded clone; other rows omit it.

v_call,j_call,clone_size,d_call,cdr3_nt,cdr3_aa
TRBV15,TRBJ2-3,many,.,TGTGCCACCAGCAGAGATCATAGCACAGATACGCAGTATTTT,CATSRDHSTDTQYF
TRBV5-6,TRBJ2-1,.,.,TGTGCCAGCAGCTTCGCCGTAGTTAGCGCCTACAATGAGCAGTTCTTC,CASSFAVVSAYNEQFF
TRBV5-1,TRBJ2-7,few,TRBD2,TGCGCCAGCAGACTCGGGGGGTCCGTTTACGAGCAGTACTTC,CASRLGGSVYEQYF
TRBV6-5,TRBJ2-7,few,.,TGTGCCAGCAGAAGGACCTCTCGAGAGCAGTACTTC,CASRRTSREQYF
TRBV28,TRBJ2-7,many,.,TGTGCCAGCAGTTTACAGACAGGTCGGGACTACGAGCAGTACTTC,CASSLQTGRDYEQYF
TRBV7-3,TRBJ2-2,few,TRBD2,TGTGCCAGCAGCTTAAATAGGGGACTAGCGGGAGGGGGCCGCTGGAGCACCGGGGAGCTGTTTTTT,CASSLNRGLAGGGRWSTGELFF
TRBV3-1,TRBJ2-1,many,TRBD2,TGTGCCAGCAGCCCAAGACGGACTAGCGGGATCCGCTCCTACAATGAGCAGTTCTTC,CASSPRRTSGIRSYNEQFF
TRBV5-6,TRBJ2-3,.,.,TGTGCCAGCAGCTTGGGGGTGGTAAGCACAGATACGCAGTATTTT,CASSLGVVSTDTQYF
TRBV3-1,TRBJ1-2,.,.,TGTGCCAGCAGCCAAGCGAGAGGACATCAAGTCTTCTATGGCTACACCTTC,CASSQARGHQVFYGYTF
TRBV12-3/TRBV12-4,TRBJ2-3,few,.,TGTGCCAGCATGGGGTTTGGTGGGGGGCCCACGAGCACAGATACGCAGTATTTT,CASMGFGGGPTSTDTQYF
TRBV10-3,TRBJ1-2,.,.,TGTGCCATCAGTGAGATAAGTTCAAACTATGGCTACACCTTC,CAISEISSNYGYTF
TRBV5-1,TRBJ2-3,.,TRBD2,TGCGCCAGCAGCCCCCCCGTTAGCGGGGGCACAGATACGCAGTATTTT,CASSPPVSGGTDTQYF
TRBV5-5,TRBJ2-5,many,.,TGTGCCAGCAGCTTGGAGGGTTTGAGACAAGAGACCCAGTACTTC,CASSLEGLRQETQYF
TRBV28,TRBJ2-1,few,TRBD2,TGTGCCAGCACAGGGCGGGGGTACCATGAGCAGTTCTTC,CASTGRGYHEQFF
TRBV5-1,TRBJ2-3,many,TRBD2,TGCGCCAGCAGACCCCCGCCCGGGACTAGCGGGAGAGACACAGATACGCAGTATTTT,CASRPPPGTSGRDTDTQYF
TRBV6-2/TRBV6-3,TRBJ2-1,many,TRBD2,TGTGCCAGCAGTGACTTAGCGGGAGATTACAATGAGCAGTTCTTC,CASSDLAGDYNEQFF
TRBV4-1,TRBJ2-7,.,.,TGCGCCAGCGCAAATGAAAACTCCTACGAGCAGTACTTC,CASANENSYEQYF
TRBV28,TRBJ2-3,.,TRBD2,TGTGCCAGCAGTACCGTCGTAGCGGGAGGGGCAGATACGCAGTATTTT,CASSTVVAGGADTQYF
TRBV7-2,TRBJ2-7,.,TRBD1,TGTGCCAGCAGCCCCGGGACAGGGATGCCATCCTACGAGCAGTACTTC,CASSPGTGMPSYEQYF
TRBV6-5,TRBJ2-5,.,.,TGTGCCAGCAGTTACCAACAGGGCCGGGAGACCCAGTACTTC,CASSYQQGRETQYF
TRBV9,TRBJ1-6,few,TRBD1,TGTGCCAGCAGCGCAAACCCTACAGACAGGGGACTCTATAATTCACCCCTCCACTTT,CASSANPTDRGLYNSPLHF
TRBV12-3/TRBV12-4,TRBJ2-3,few,.,TGTGCCAGCAGCCACCGAGGGGACTCCCTCGGATATACGCAGTATTTT,CASSHRGDSLGYTQYF
TRBV25-1,TRBJ1-4,.,TRBD1,TGTGCCAGCAGTGAACAACAGGGGGTGAATGAAAAACTGTTTTTT,CASSEQQGVNEKLFF
TRBV18,TRBJ2-7,.,.,TGTGCCAGCTCATCCCAACCCCTCAATTTCTACGAGCAGTACTTC,CASSSQPLNFYEQYF
TRBV20-1,TRBJ2-1,few,TRBD2,TGCAGTGCAACCTCGGCTAGCGGGAGGGAGGGCGGACATGAGCAGTTCTTC,CSATSASGREGGHEQFF
TRBV29-1,TRBJ2-1,few,TRBD2,TGCAGCGTCAAAGCGGGAGGCCCCGTCGAATACAATGAGCAGTTCTTC,CSVKAGGPVEYNEQFF
TRBV4-1,TRBJ2-3,few,TRBD1,TGCGCCAGCAGCCAATACCCCGGGACAGCAGATACGCAGTATTTT,CASSQYPGTADTQYF
TRBV15,TRBJ2-7,.,.,TGTGCCACCAGCAGAGATATGGGTATGAGCTACGAGCAGTACTTC,CATSRDMGMSYEQYF
TRBV5-1,TRBJ2-2,many,TRBD2,TGCGCCAGCAACTCACTAGCGGGCCTCACCGGGGAGCTGTTTTTT,CASNSLAGLTGELFF
TRBV11-2,TRBJ2-1,many,TRBD2,TGTGCCAGCAGCTCCCCATTAGCCCAGGGGACTAGCGGAAACAATGAGCAGTTCTTC,CASSSPLAQGTSGNNEQFF
TRBV6-1,TRBJ2-3,.,TRBD1,TGTGCCAGCAGTAATCTGGCCGGGACAGGGGTAACAGATACGCAGTATTTT,CASSNLAGTGVTDTQYF
TRBV6-5,TRBJ1-4,many,.,TGTGCCAGCAGTTACGGGCAGCGCCATGAAAAACTGTTTTTT,CASSYGQRHEKLFF